The rows below give T cell receptor beta chains drawn from one sample of a study of blood T cell repertoires in COVID-19. TCRdb keeps only in-frame clones here, not all; method: immunoSEQ multiplex PCR. Among hundreds of thousands of clones listed, about 87% were seen once. Sequences were obtained from peripheral blood. The receptor set was obtained from a woman aged 50 to 60 with COVID-19, enrolled during active disease. CDR3s include the opening cysteine and the closing phenylalanine or tryptophan. The D gene is left open where the match is weak. Some rows mark clone size as missing; the rest say once, few, many or name a class of expanded clone.

j_gene: TRBJ1-4
abundance: .
v_gene: TRBV18
d_gene: .
CDR3nt: TGTGCCAGCTCCCTTACCCAGTGGCAGAATAATGAAAAACTGTTTTTT
CDR3aa: CASSLTQWQNNEKLFF

j_gene: TRBJ2-1
abundance: .
v_gene: TRBV10-1
d_gene: .
CDR3nt: TGCGCCAGCGGGGGACAAGACGGCAACAATGAGCAGTTCTTC
CDR3aa: CASGGQDGNNEQFF

j_gene: TRBJ2-6
abundance: .
v_gene: TRBV6-4
d_gene: .
CDR3nt: TGTGCCAGCAGTGCTGGGGGCGCTGGGGCCAACGTCCTGACTTTC
CDR3aa: CASSAGGAGANVLTF

j_gene: TRBJ1-5
abundance: .
v_gene: TRBV7-6
d_gene: TRBD1
CDR3nt: TGTGCCAGCAGCTTAAGGGACAGCGGGCAGCCCCAGCATTTT
CDR3aa: CASSLRDSGQPQHF

j_gene: TRBJ1-1
abundance: .
v_gene: TRBV12-3/TRBV12-4
d_gene: TRBD1
CDR3nt: TGTGCCAGCAAACTACAGGGGAGCACTGAAGCTTTCTTT
CDR3aa: CASKLQGSTEAFF

j_gene: TRBJ2-3
abundance: few
v_gene: TRBV3-1/TRBV3-2
d_gene: TRBD2
CDR3nt: TGTGCCAGCAGCCCGGGACTAGCGGGAGCAGATACGCAGTATTTT
CDR3aa: CASSPGLAGADTQYF

j_gene: TRBJ1-5
abundance: .
v_gene: TRBV6-5
d_gene: .
CDR3nt: TGTGCCAGAGTTGCAGGGAATAGCAATCAGCCCCAGCATTTT
CDR3aa: CARVAGNSNQPQHF

j_gene: TRBJ2-7
abundance: .
v_gene: TRBV3-1/TRBV3-2
d_gene: TRBD2
CDR3nt: TGTGCCAGCAGCCAAGACAGCGGGAGGTACGAGCAGTACTTC
CDR3aa: CASSQDSGRYEQYF

j_gene: TRBJ2-3
abundance: .
v_gene: TRBV7-3
d_gene: .
CDR3nt: TGTGCCAGCAGCTTAAAGTCGGGCACAGATACGCAGTATTTT
CDR3aa: CASSLKSGTDTQYF

j_gene: TRBJ2-1
abundance: .
v_gene: TRBV5-4
d_gene: .
CDR3nt: TGTGCCAGCAGTTTTAAAGGACTCTCCTACAATGAGCAGTTCTTC
CDR3aa: CASSFKGLSYNEQFF

j_gene: TRBJ2-4
abundance: .
v_gene: TRBV18
d_gene: .
CDR3nt: TGTGCCAGCTCACCACCGGGCTTGCGGGTAAACATTCAGTACTTC
CDR3aa: CASSPPGLRVNIQYF

j_gene: TRBJ2-7
abundance: .
v_gene: TRBV19
d_gene: TRBD2
CDR3nt: TGTGCCAGTAGTAGAGGGACTAGCGGATACGAGCAGTACTTC
CDR3aa: CASSRGTSGYEQYF

j_gene: TRBJ2-3
abundance: .
v_gene: TRBV7-7
d_gene: .
CDR3nt: TGTGCCAGCAGCTTTATAGTTTCAGATACGCAGTATTTT
CDR3aa: CASSFIVSDTQYF

j_gene: TRBJ1-2
abundance: .
v_gene: TRBV5-1
d_gene: .
CDR3nt: TGCGCCAGCAGCTCAGGACAGTTGAACTATGGCTACACCTTC
CDR3aa: CASSSGQLNYGYTF

j_gene: TRBJ2-7
abundance: .
v_gene: TRBV9
d_gene: TRBD2
CDR3nt: TGTGCCAGCAGCGGACTAGCGGGAGGATCCTACGAGCAGTACTTC
CDR3aa: CASSGLAGGSYEQYF

j_gene: TRBJ2-4
abundance: .
v_gene: TRBV19
d_gene: .
CDR3nt: TGTGCCAGTAGTCCAGGGTTGGGCTTAAACATTCAGTACTTC
CDR3aa: CASSPGLGLNIQYF

j_gene: TRBJ2-1
abundance: once
v_gene: TRBV11-3
d_gene: TRBD2
CDR3nt: TGTGCCAGCAGCTTCGGGAGGGCCGTCTCGGATGAGCAGTTCTTC
CDR3aa: CASSFGRAVSDEQFF

j_gene: TRBJ1-1
abundance: .
v_gene: TRBV7-9
d_gene: .
CDR3nt: TGTGCCAGCAGAAATAACCCCCCGGGCACTGAAGCTTTCTTT
CDR3aa: CASRNNPPGTEAFF

j_gene: TRBJ1-2
abundance: .
v_gene: TRBV19
d_gene: .
CDR3nt: TGTGCCAGTAGTATCTGGGGCGCCTATGGCTACACCTTC
CDR3aa: CASSIWGAYGYTF

j_gene: TRBJ2-1
abundance: .
v_gene: TRBV7-9
d_gene: TRBD2
CDR3nt: TGTGCCAGCAGCGACACTAGCGGGAGTGACAATGAGCAGTTCTTC
CDR3aa: CASSDTSGSDNEQFF

j_gene: TRBJ2-1
abundance: .
v_gene: TRBV27
d_gene: TRBD2
CDR3nt: TGTGCCAGCAGTTTCATCCTAGCGGGCGAGCGGGCCCCTGGGCAGTTCTTC
CDR3aa: CASSFILAGERAPGQFF

j_gene: TRBJ1-5
abundance: many
v_gene: TRBV19
d_gene: TRBD1
CDR3nt: TGTGCCAGTAGTCTCGCCGGGACAGGGGGTGAGCGGCCCCAGCATTTT
CDR3aa: CASSLAGTGGERPQHF

j_gene: TRBJ2-2
abundance: .
v_gene: TRBV29-1
d_gene: TRBD1
CDR3nt: TGCAGCGTTGTAGAACAGGGGGCGAACACCGGGGAGCTGTTTTTT
CDR3aa: CSVVEQGANTGELFF

j_gene: TRBJ1-2
abundance: .
v_gene: TRBV18
d_gene: .
CDR3nt: TGTGCCAGCTCACCGGAAGCGGATGGCTACACCTTC
CDR3aa: CASSPEADGYTF

j_gene: TRBJ2-7
abundance: .
v_gene: TRBV5-5
d_gene: TRBD2
CDR3nt: TGTGCCAGCAGCTTCGTAGGGGGACTAGCTCTTGACAGCTCCTACGAGCAGTACTTC
CDR3aa: CASSFVGGLALDSSYEQYF

j_gene: TRBJ2-1
abundance: once
v_gene: TRBV5-1
d_gene: .
CDR3nt: TGCGCCAGCAGCCCTCAACTAGCCTACAATGAGCAGTTCTTC
CDR3aa: CASSPQLAYNEQFF

j_gene: TRBJ2-7
abundance: few
v_gene: TRBV7-2
d_gene: TRBD2
CDR3nt: TGTGCCAGCAGCTTAGCCCCGGCGGGGGGCGAGCAGTACTTC
CDR3aa: CASSLAPAGGEQYF